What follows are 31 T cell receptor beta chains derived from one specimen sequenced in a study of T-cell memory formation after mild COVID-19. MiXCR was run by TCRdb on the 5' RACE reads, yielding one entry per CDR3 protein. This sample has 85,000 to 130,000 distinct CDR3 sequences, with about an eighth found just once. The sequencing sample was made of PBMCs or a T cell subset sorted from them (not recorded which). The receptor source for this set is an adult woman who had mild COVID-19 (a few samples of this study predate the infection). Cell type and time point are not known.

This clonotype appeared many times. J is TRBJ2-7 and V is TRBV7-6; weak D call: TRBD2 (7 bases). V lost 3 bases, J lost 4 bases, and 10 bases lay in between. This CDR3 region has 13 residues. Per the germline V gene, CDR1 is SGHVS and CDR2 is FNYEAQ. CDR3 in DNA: TGTGCCAGCAGCTTCGGGGGGCGATACGAGCAGTACTTC. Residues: CASSFGGRYEQYF.

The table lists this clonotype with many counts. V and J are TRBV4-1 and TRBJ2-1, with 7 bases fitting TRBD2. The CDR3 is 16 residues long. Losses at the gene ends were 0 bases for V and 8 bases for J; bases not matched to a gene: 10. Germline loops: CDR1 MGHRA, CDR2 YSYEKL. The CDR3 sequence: CASSQDREGRVDEQFF. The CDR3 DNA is TGCGCCAGCAGCCAAGACCGGGAAGGGAGGGTGGATGAGCAGTTCTTC.

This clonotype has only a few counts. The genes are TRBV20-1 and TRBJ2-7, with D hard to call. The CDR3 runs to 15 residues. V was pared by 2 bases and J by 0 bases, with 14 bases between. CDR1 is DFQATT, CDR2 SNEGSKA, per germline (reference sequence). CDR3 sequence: CSARTAPPGSYEQYF. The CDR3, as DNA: TGCAGTGCTAGAACAGCCCCCCCGGGCTCCTACGAGCAGTACTTC.

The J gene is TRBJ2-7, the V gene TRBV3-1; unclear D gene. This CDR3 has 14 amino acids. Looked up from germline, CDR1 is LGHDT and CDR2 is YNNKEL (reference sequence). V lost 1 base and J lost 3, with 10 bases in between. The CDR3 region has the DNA TGTGCCAGCAGCCAAGCTTTCGGAGACTACGAGCAGTACTTC. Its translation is CASSQAFGDYEQYF.

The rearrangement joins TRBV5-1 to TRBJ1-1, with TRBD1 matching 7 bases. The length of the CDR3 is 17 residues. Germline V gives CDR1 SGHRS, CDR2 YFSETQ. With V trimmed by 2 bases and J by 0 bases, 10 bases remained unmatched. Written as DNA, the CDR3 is TGCGCCAGCAGCTTTCGACAGGGAGGCCAGATGAACACTGAAGCTTTCTTT. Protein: CASSFRQGGQMNTEAFF.

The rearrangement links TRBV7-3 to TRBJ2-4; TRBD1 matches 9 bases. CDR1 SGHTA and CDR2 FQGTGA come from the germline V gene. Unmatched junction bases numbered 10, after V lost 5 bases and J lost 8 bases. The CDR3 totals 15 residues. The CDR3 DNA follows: TGTGCCAGCAGCCCTACCGGGACAGGGCTGGACATTCAGTACTTC. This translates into CASSPTGTGLDIQYF.

CDR3 in DNA: TGTGCCAGCAGCTTACCGTCCGCAACTAATGAAAAACTGTTTTTT. Translating it yields CASSLPSATNEKLFF. V usage is TRBV7-9 and J usage is TRBJ1-4; the D is unclear. Per the germline V gene, CDR1 is SEHNR and CDR2 is FQNEAQ (reference sequence). Between the trimmed V and J ends, which lost 2 bases and 0 bases, there was a span of 7 bases. This CDR3 spans 15 amino acids.

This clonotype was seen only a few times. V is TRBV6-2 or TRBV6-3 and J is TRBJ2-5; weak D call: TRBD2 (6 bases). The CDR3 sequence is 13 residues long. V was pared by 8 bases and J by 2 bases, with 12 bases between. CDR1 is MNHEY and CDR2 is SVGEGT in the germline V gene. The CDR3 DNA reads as TGTGCCAGCGGGGCGGGACCGCAAGAGACCCAGTACTTC. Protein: CASGAGPQETQYF.

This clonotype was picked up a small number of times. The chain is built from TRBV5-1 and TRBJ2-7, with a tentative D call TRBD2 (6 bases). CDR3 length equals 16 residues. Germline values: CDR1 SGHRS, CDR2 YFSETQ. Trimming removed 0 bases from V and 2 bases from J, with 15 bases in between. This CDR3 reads CASSLGPGTEAYEQYF. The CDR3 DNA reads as TGCGCCAGCAGCTTGGGGCCTGGGACTGAAGCCTACGAGCAGTACTTC.

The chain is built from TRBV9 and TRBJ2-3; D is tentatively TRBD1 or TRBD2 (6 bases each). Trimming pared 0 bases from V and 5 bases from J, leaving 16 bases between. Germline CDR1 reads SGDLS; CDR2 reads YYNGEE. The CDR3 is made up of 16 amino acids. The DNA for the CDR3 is TGTGCCAGCAGCGTAGCCTCCTGGGGGGCAGAAGATACGCAGTATTTT. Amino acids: CASSVASWGAEDTQYF.

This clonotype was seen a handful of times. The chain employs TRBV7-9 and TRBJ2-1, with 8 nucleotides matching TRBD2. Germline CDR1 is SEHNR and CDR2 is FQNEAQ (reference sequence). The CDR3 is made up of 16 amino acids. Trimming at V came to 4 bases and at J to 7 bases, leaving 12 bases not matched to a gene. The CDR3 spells CASSSLSGGAANEQFF. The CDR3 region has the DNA TGTGCCAGCAGCTCCCTTTCCGGGGGGGCCGCAAATGAGCAGTTCTTC.

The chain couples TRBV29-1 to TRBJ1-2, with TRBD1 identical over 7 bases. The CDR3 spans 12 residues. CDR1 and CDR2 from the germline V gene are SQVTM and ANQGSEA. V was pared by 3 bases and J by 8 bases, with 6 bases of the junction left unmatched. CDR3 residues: CSVEKGANGYTF. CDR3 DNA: TGCAGCGTTGAGAAGGGGGCAAACGGCTACACCTTC.

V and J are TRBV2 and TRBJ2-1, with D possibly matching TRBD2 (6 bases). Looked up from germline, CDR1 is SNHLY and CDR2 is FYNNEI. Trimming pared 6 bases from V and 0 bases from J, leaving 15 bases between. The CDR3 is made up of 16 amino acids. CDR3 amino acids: CASSPGGPSSYNEQFF. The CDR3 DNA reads TGTGCCAGCAGCCCCGGGGGACCGAGCTCCTACAATGAGCAGTTCTTC.

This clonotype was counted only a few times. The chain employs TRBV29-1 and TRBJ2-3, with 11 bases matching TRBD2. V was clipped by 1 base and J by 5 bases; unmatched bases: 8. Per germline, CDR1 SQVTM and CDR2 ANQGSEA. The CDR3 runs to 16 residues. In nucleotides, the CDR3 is TGCAGCGTTGAAGGTCGGAGGGGACTAGCGGAAGATACGCAGTATTTT. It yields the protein CSVEGRRGLAEDTQYF.

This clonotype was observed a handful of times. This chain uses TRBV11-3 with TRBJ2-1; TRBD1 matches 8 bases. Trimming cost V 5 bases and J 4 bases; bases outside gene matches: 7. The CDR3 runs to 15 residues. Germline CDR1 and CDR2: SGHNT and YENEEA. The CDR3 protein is CASSPRTGLYNEQFF. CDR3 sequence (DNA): TGTGCCAGCAGCCCACGGACAGGGTTGTACAATGAGCAGTTCTTC.

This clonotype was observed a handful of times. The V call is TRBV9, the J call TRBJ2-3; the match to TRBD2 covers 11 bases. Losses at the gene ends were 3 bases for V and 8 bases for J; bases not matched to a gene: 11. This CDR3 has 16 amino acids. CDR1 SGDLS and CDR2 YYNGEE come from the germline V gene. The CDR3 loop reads CASSGEASGGKRTQYF. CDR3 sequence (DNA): TGTGCCAGCAGCGGAGAGGCTAGCGGGGGGAAACGTACGCAGTATTTT.

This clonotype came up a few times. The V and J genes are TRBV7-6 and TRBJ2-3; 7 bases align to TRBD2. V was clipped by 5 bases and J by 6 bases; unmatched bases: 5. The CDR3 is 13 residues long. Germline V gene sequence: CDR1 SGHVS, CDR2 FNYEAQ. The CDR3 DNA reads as TGTGCCAGCAGCCCCCGGACTAGTGATACGCAGTATTTT. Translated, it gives CASSPRTSDTQYF.

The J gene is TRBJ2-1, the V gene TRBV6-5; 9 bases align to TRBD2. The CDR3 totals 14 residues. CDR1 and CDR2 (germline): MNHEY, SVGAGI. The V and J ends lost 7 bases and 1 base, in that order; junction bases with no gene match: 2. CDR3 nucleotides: TGTGCCAGCACTGCGGGAGGGTCCTACAATGAGCAGTTCTTC. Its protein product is CASTAGGSYNEQFF.

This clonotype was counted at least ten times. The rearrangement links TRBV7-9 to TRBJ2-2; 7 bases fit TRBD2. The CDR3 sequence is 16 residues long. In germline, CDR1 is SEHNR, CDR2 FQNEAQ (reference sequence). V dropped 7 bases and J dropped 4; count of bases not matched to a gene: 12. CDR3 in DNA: TGTGCCAGCATCTCCAGGGACTACTTTTTCACCGGGGAGCTGTTTTTT. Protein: CASISRDYFFTGELFF.

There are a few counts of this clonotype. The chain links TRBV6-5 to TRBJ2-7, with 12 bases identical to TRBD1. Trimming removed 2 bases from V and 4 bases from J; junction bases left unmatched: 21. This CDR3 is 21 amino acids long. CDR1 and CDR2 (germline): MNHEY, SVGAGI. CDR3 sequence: CASSYQEPGQGASGSKYEQYF. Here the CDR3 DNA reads TGTGCCAGCAGTTACCAGGAACCGGGACAGGGGGCTAGCGGGAGCAAATACGAGCAGTACTTC.

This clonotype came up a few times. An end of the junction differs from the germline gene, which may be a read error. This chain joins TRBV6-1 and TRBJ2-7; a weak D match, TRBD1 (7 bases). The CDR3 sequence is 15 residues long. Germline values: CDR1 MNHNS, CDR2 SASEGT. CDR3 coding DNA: TGTGCCAGCCAGCTCGGCAGGGGGGCCTCCCACGAGCAGTACTTC. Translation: CASQLGRGASHEQYF.

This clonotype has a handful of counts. DNA for the CDR3: TGTGCCAGCAGTGTCAGGGGGCGAACTGGCGAGCAGTACTTC. Translating it yields CASSVRGRTGEQYF. This rearrangement joins TRBV27 to TRBJ2-7, with 8 bases matching TRBD1. The ends lost 5 bases at V and 6 bases at J; junction bases unmatched: 9. This CDR3 is built from 14 residues. The V gene's germline CDR1 is MNHEY and CDR2 SMNVEV (reference sequence).

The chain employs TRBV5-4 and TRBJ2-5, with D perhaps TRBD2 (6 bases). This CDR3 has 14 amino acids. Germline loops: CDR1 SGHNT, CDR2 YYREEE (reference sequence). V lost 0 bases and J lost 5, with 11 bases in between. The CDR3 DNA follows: TGTGCCAGCAGCTTGGAACTAGCACAGGAGACCCAGTACTTC. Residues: CASSLELAQETQYF.

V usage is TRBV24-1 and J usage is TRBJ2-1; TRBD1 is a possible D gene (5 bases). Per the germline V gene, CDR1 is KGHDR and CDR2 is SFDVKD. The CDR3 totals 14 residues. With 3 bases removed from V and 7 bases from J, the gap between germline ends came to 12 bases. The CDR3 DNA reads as TGTGCCACCAGTGATCAGGGTAATCAGAATGAGCAGTTCTTC. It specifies CATSDQGNQNEQFF.

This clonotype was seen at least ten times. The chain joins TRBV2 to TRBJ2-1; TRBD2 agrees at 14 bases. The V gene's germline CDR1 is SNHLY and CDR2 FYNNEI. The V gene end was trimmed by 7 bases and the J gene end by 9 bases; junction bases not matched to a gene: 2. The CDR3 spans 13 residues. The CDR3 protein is CASTTSGGAEQFF. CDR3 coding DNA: TGTGCCAGCACGACTAGCGGGGGGGCTGAGCAGTTCTTC.

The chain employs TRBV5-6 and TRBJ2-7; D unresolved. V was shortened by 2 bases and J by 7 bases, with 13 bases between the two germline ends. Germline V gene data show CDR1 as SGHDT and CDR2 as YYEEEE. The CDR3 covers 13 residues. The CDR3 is CASSFVSPQEQYF. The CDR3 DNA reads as TGTGCCAGCAGCTTTGTCTCACCTCAGGAGCAGTACTTC.

The DNA for the CDR3 is TGTGCCAGCAGCACTGACAGGGAAAGGGCCTACGAGCAGTACTTC. This codes for CASSTDRERAYEQYF. The V gene is TRBV6-2 or TRBV6-3, the J gene TRBJ2-7; 7 bases fit TRBD1. V trimming: 6 bases; J trimming: 2 bases; junction bases outside the gene matches: 10. CDR3 length equals 15 residues. Germline V gene sequence: CDR1 MNHEY, CDR2 SVGEGT.

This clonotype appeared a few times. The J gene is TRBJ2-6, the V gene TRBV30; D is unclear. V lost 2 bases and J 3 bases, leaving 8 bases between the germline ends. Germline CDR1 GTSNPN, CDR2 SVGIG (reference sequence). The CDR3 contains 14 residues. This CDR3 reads CAWSPLFGANVLTF. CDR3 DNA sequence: TGTGCCTGGAGTCCCCTTTTTGGGGCCAACGTCCTGACTTTC.

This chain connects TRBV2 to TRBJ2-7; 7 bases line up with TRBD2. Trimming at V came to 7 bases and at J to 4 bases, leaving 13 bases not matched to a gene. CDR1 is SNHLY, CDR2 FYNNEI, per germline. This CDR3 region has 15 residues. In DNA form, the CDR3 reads TGTGCCAGCAAAATTTCGGGGGGTGGAGGGTACGAGCAGTACTTC. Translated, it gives CASKISGGGGYEQYF.

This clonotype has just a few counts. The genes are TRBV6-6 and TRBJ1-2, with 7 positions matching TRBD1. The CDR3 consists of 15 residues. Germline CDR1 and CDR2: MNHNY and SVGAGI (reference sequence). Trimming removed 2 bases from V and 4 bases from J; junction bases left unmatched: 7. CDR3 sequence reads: CASSYPSGTAYGYTF. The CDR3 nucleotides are TGTGCCAGCAGTTACCCATCCGGGACAGCCTATGGCTACACCTTC.

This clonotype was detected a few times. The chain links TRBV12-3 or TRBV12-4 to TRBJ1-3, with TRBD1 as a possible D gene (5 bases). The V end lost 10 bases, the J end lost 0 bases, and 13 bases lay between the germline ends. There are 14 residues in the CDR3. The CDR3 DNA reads TGTGCCACCGAACCCGGGGGCTCTGGAAACACCATATATTTT. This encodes CATEPGGSGNTIYF.